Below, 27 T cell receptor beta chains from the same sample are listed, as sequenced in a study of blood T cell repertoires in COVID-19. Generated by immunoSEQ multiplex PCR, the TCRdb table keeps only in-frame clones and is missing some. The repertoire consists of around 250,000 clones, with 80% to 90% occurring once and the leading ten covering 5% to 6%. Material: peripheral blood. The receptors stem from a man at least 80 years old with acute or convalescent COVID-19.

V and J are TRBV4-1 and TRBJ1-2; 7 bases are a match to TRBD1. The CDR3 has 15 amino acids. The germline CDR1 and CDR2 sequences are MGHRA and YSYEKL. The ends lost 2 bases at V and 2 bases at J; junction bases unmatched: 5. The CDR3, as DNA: TGCGCCAGCAGCCAAAATCAGGGGGACAACTATGGCTACACCTTC. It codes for CASSQNQGDNYGYTF.

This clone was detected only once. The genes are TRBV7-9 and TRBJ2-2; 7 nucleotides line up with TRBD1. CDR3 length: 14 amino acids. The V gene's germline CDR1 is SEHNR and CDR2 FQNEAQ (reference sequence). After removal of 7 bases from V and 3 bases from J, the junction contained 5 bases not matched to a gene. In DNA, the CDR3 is TGTGCCAGCACCCGAGGGGGCCACACCGGGGAGCTGTTTTTT. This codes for CASTRGGHTGELFF. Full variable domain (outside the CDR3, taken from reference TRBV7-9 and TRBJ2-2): DTGVSQNPRHKITKRGQNVTFRCDPISEHNRLYWYRQTLGQGPEFLTYFQNEAQLEKSRLLSDRFSAERPKGSFSTLEIQRTEQGDSAMYLCASTRGGHTGELFFGEGSRLTVL.

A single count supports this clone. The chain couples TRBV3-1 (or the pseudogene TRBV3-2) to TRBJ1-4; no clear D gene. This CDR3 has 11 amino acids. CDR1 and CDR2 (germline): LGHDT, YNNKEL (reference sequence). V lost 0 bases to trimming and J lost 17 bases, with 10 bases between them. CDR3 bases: TGTGCCAGCAGCCAAGAGGGCCGCCCTTTTTTT. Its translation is CASSQEGRPFF.

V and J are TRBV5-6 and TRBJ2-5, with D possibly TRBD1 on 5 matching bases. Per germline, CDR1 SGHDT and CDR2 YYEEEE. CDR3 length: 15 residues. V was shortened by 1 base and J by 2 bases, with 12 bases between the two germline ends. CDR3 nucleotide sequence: TGTGCCAGCAGCTTGTTAAGACAGAGACAAGAGACCCAGTACTTC. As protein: CASSLLRQRQETQYF.

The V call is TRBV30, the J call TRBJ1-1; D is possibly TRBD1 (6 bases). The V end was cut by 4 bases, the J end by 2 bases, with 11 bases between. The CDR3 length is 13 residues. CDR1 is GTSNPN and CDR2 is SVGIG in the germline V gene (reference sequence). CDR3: CAWKRTVNTEAFF. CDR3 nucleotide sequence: TGTGCCTGGAAGCGGACAGTAAACACTGAAGCTTTCTTT.

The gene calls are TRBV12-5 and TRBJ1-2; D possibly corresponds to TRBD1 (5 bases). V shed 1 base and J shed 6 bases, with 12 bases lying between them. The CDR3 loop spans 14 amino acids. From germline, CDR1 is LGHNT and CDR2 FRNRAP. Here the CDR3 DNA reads TGTGCTAGTGGTTTGGCCGGGACTCCGCATGGCTACACCTTC. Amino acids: CASGLAGTPHGYTF.

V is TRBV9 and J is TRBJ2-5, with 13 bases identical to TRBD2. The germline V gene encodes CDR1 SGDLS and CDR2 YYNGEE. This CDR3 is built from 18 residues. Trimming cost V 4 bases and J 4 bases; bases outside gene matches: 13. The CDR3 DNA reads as TGTGCCAGCAGCTCCGGAGGGAGACTAGCGGGAGGAATAGAGACCCAGTACTTC. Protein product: CASSSGGRLAGGIETQYF.

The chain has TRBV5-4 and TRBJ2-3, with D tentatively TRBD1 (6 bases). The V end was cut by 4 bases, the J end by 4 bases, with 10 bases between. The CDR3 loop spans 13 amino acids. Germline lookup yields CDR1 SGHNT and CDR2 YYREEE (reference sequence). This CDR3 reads CASSVQGSDTQYF. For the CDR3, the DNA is TGTGCCAGCAGCGTACAGGGTTCAGATACGCAGTATTTT.

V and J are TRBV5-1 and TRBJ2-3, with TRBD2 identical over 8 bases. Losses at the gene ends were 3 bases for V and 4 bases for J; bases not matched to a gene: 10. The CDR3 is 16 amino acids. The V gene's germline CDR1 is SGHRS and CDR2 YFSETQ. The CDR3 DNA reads TGCGCCAGCAGCTCCGCTAGCGGGTATGAATCAGATACGCAGTATTTT. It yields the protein CASSSASGYESDTQYF.

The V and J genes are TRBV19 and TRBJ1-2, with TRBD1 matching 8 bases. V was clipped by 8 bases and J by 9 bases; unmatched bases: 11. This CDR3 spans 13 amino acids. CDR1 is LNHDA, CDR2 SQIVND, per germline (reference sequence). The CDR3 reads CASGTQGVGSYTF. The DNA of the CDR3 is TGTGCCAGTGGGACACAGGGGGTTGGTAGCTACACCTTC.

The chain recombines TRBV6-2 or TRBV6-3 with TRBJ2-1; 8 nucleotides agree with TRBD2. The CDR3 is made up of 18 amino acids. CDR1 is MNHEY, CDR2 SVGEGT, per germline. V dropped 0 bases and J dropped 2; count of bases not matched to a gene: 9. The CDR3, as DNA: TGTGCCAGCAGTTACTCCGACTCTCTTAGCGGGACCTACAATGAGCAGTTCTTC. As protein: CASSYSDSLSGTYNEQFF.

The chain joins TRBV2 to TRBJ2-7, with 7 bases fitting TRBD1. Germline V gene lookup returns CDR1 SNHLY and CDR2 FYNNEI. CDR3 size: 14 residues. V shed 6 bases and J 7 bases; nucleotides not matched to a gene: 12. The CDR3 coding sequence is TGTGCCAGCAGCCTCTACAGGGGATTGGGGGAGCAGTACTTC. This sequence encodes CASSLYRGLGEQYF.

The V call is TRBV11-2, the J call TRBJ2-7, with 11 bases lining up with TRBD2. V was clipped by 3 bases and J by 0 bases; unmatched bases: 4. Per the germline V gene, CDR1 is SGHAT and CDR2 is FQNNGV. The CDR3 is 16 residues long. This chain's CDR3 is CASSFGGTSGSYEQYF. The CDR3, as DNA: TGTGCCAGCAGCTTCGGGGGGACTAGCGGCTCCTACGAGCAGTACTTC.

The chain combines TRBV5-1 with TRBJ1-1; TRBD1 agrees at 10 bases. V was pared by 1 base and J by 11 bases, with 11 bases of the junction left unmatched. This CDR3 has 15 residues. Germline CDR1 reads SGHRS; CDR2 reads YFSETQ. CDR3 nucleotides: TGCGCCAGCAGCTTGTCCCCGGGACAGGGGACTTCGGCTTTCTTT. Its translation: CASSLSPGQGTSAFF.

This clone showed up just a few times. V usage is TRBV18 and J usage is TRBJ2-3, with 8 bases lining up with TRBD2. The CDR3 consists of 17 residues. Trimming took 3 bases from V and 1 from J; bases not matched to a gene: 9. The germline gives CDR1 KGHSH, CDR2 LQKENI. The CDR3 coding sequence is TGTGCCAGCTCACCCCTCCCGGGAGGGCCCGGCACAGATACGCAGTATTTT. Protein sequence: CASSPLPGGPGTDTQYF.

CDR3 residues: CASSESPGGAYEQYF. The CDR3 region has the DNA TGTGCCAGCAGTGAATCTCCCGGCGGAGCCTACGAGCAGTACTTC. J is TRBJ2-7 and V is TRBV6-4; no definite D call. Germline V gene sequence: CDR1 MRHNA, CDR2 SNTAGT. Deletions cut 3 bases from V and 2 bases from J, with 14 bases between. The CDR3 runs to 15 residues.

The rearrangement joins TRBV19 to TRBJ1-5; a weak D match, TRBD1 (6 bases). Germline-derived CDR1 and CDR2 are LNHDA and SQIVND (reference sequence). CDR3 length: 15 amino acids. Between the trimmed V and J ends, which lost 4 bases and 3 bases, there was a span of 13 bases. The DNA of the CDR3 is TGTGCCAGTAGTAGGGGGGGGCTCCCCAATCAGCCCCAGCATTTT. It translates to CASSRGGLPNQPQHF. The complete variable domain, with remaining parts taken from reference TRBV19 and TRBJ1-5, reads DGGITQSPKYLFRKEGQNVTLSCEQNLNHDAMYWYRQDPGQGLRLIYYSQIVNDFQKGDIAEGYSVSREKKESFPLTVTSAQKNPTAFYLCASSRGGLPNQPQHFGDGTRLSIL.

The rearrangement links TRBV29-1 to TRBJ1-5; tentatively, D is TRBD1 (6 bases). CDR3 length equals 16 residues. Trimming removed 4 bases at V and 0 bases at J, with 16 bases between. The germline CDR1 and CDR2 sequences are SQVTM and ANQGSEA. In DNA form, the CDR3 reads TGCAGCGTTGTCGAGCGGGGGGGCGGTAGCAATCAGCCCCAGCATTTT. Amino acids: CSVVERGGGSNQPQHF.

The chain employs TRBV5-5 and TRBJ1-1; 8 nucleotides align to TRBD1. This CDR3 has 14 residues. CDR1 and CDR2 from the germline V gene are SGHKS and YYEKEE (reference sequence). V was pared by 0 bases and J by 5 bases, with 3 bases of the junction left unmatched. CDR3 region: CASSLGTGRTEAFF. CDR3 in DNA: TGTGCCAGCAGCTTGGGGACAGGGAGGACTGAAGCTTTCTTT.

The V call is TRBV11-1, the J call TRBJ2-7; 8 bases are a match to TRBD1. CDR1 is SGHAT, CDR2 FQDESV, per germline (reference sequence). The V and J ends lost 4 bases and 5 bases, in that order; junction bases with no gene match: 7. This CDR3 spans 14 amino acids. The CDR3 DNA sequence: TGTGCCAGCAGCTCCGGACAGGGAGACCACGAGCAGTACTTC. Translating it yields CASSSGQGDHEQYF.

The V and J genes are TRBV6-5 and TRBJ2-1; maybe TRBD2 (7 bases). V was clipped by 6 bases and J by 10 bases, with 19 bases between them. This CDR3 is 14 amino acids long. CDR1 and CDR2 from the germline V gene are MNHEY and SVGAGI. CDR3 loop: CASRTGLERGEQFF. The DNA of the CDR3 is TGTGCCAGCAGGACAGGACTCGAGCGGGGAGAGCAGTTCTTC.

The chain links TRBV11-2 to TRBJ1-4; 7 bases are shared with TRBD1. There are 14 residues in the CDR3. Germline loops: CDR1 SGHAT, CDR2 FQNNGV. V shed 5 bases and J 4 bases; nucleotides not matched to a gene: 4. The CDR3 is CASSPGGNNEKLFF. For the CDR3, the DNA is TGTGCCAGCAGCCCAGGGGGAAATAATGAAAAACTGTTTTTT.

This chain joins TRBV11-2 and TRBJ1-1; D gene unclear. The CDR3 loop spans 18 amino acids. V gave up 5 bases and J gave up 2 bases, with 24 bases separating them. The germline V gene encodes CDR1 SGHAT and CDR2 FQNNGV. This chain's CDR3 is CASSPPPGRGGKNTEAFF. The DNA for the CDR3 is TGTGCCAGCAGCCCGCCGCCGGGTCGGGGAGGGAAAAACACTGAAGCTTTCTTT.

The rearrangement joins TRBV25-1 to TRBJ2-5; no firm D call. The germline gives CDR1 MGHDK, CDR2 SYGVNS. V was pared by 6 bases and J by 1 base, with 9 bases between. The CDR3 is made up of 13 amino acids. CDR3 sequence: CASSTASQETQYF. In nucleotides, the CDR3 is TGTGCCAGCAGCACAGCATCCCAAGAGACCCAGTACTTC.

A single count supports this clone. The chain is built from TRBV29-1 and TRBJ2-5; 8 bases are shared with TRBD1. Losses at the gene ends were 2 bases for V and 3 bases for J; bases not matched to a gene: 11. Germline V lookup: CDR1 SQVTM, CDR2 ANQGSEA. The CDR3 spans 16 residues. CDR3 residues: CSVEFWSGQGKETQYF. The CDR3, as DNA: TGCAGCGTTGAATTTTGGAGCGGACAGGGAAAAGAGACCCAGTACTTC.

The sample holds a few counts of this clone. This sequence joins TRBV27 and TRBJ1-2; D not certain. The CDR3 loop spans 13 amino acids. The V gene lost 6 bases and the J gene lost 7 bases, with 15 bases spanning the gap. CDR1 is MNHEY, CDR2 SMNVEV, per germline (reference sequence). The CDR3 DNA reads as TGTGCCAGCAGACAAACCCCGTCGGGTGGCTACACCTTC. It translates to CASRQTPSGGYTF.

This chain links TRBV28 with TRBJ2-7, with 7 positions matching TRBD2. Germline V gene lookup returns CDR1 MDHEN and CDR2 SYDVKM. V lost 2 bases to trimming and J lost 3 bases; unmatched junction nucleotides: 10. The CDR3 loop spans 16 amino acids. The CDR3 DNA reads TGTGCCAGCAGTTTAGTTACCGGGAGGATATACTACGAGCAGTACTTC. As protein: CASSLVTGRIYYEQYF.